These 15 T cell receptor beta chains came from one sample sequenced in a study of T cell changes during pregnancy in multiple sclerosis. TCRdb keeps only in-frame clones here, not all; method: immunoSEQ multiplex PCR. Of about 44,000 clones listed, around nine tenths were seen once; the top ten hold more than 0.55%. Material: CD4+ T cells from peripheral blood mononuclear cells, obtained in the first trimester of pregnancy. The receptors were sampled from a female donor with multiple sclerosis, enrolled in a pregnancy study.

This clone was seen only a few times. This chain links TRBV11-2 with TRBJ2-2; D gene ambiguous. This CDR3 is built from 13 residues. V lost 1 base, J lost 7 bases, and 7 bases lay in between. Looked up from germline, CDR1 is SGHAT and CDR2 is FQNNGV. As DNA, the CDR3 is TGTGCCAGCAGCTTAGTGAGAGGCGGGGAGCTGTTTTTT. This translates into CASSLVRGGELFF.

This clone turned up a few times. The chain combines TRBV2 with TRBJ1-2; D unresolved. The CDR3 has 16 residues. Trimming removed 7 bases at V and 0 bases at J, with 18 bases between. The V gene's germline CDR1 is SNHLY and CDR2 FYNNEI. The CDR3 DNA is TGTGCCAGCACGTTTTCAGGAACAATAGCTAACTATGGCTACACCTTC. Translation gives CASTFSGTIANYGYTF.

The chain couples TRBV5-1 to TRBJ2-3; unclear D gene. CDR3 length: 14 amino acids. Germline values: CDR1 SGHRS, CDR2 YFSETQ. V lost 4 bases and J lost 0, with 9 bases in between. CDR3 in DNA: TGCGCCAGCAGCCAGACAACTAGCACAGATACGCAGTATTTT. Amino acids: CASSQTTSTDTQYF.

This chain connects TRBV19 to TRBJ2-1; the match to TRBD2 covers 10 bases. The germline V gene has CDR1 LNHDA and CDR2 SQIVND (reference sequence). There are 16 residues in the CDR3. The V and J ends lost 2 bases and 6 bases, in that order; junction bases with no gene match: 7. Written as DNA, the CDR3 is TGTGCCAGTAGTATACTAGCGGGAGATGGGCGCAATGAGCAGTTCTTC. The encoded protein is CASSILAGDGRNEQFF. Full variable domain (outside the CDR3, taken from reference TRBV19 and TRBJ2-1): DGGITQSPKYLFRKEGQNVTLSCEQNLNHDAMYWYRQDPGQGLRLIYYSQIVNDFQKGDIAEGYSVSREKKESFPLTVTSAQKNPTAFYLCASSILAGDGRNEQFFGPGTRLTVL.

This chain connects TRBV5-1 to TRBJ2-6; possibly TRBD1 for D (6 bases). The germline gives CDR1 SGHRS, CDR2 YFSETQ. The CDR3 spans 20 residues. The V end was cut by 3 bases, the J end by 0 bases, with 22 bases between. The DNA of the CDR3 is TGCGCCAGCAGCTCTACCACAGGGTTTGGCATTGACTCTGGGGCCAACGTCCTGACTTTC. Protein product: CASSSTTGFGIDSGANVLTF.

J is TRBJ1-4 and V is TRBV11-2, with D possibly TRBD1 on 5 matching bases. CDR3 length: 15 amino acids. Germline values: CDR1 SGHAT, CDR2 FQNNGV. With 1 base removed from V and 8 bases from J, the gap between germline ends came to 14 bases. CDR3 DNA: TGTGCCAGCAGCTTAGCACTGCAGGGAGGCGAAAAACTGTTTTTT. Translated: CASSLALQGGEKLFF.

The rearrangement uses TRBV9 and TRBJ2-1; the match to TRBD2 covers 7 bases. Germline CDR1 SGDLS, CDR2 YYNGEE. The CDR3 is 15 amino acids. With 4 bases clipped from V and 3 bases from J, the junction kept 7 bases outside the gene matches. The CDR3 coding sequence is TGTGCCAGCAGCAGGCGGGAGAAGGACTACAATGAGCAGTTCTTC. This codes for CASSRREKDYNEQFF.

The chain carries TRBV5-1 and TRBJ1-2, with 10 bases aligning to TRBD1. CDR1 SGHRS and CDR2 YFSETQ come from the germline V gene. The CDR3 contains 18 residues. Losses at the gene ends were 4 bases for V and 4 bases for J; bases not matched to a gene: 16. The CDR3 DNA reads as TGCGCCAGCAGCACGACAGGGGGCCTAGTCGGCGCCCCCTATGGCTACACCTTC. This encodes CASSTTGGLVGAPYGYTF.

In this sample, this clone turned up once. The chain carries TRBV18 and TRBJ1-2, with 7 bases identical to TRBD1. The CDR3 consists of 14 residues. Germline V gives CDR1 KGHSH, CDR2 LQKENI. V was clipped by 0 bases and J by 9 bases; unmatched bases: 7. The CDR3: CASSPPWDRSRYTF. The CDR3 region has the DNA TGTGCCAGCTCACCACCGTGGGACAGAAGCCGCTACACCTTC.

This rearrangement joins TRBV6-5 to TRBJ1-5; D perhaps matches TRBD1 (6 bases). V was clipped by 4 bases and J by 2 bases, with 12 bases between them. Germline V gene lookup returns CDR1 MNHEY and CDR2 SVGAGI. This CDR3 comprises 15 residues. The CDR3 loop is CASSLGHQGNQPQHF. Written as DNA, the CDR3 is TGTGCCAGCAGTTTGGGACATCAGGGCAATCAGCCCCAGCATTTT.

The chain couples TRBV30 to TRBJ2-4; TRBD2 agrees at 10 bases. Germline assignment: CDR1 GTSNPN and CDR2 SVGIG (reference sequence). Losses at the gene ends were 0 bases for V and 4 bases for J; bases not matched to a gene: 9. The CDR3 runs to 17 residues. The CDR3: CAWSVSSGSFIKNIQYF. CDR3 DNA sequence: TGTGCCTGGAGTGTATCTAGCGGGAGCTTTATTAAAAACATTCAGTACTTC.

This CDR3 reads CASSRDRNQPQHF. In DNA form, the CDR3 reads TGTGCCAGTAGCCGGGACAGAAATCAGCCCCAGCATTTT. The V call is TRBV19, the J call TRBJ1-5; 7 bases align to TRBD1. The germline V gene has CDR1 LNHDA and CDR2 SQIVND (reference sequence). The CDR3 is 13 amino acids. V trimming: 6 bases; J trimming: 4 bases; junction bases outside the gene matches: 3.

The rearrangement uses TRBV28 and TRBJ1-1; 7 nucleotides agree with TRBD1. CDR1 is MDHEN and CDR2 is SYDVKM in the germline V gene. The CDR3 consists of 13 residues. With 5 bases clipped from V and 1 base from J, the junction kept 1 base outside the gene matches. The CDR3: CASSRQGNTEAFF. CDR3 nucleotide sequence: TGTGCCAGCAGTCGACAGGGGAACACTGAAGCTTTCTTT.

The chain has TRBV15 and TRBJ1-3, with TRBD1 matching over 8 bases. Germline CDR1 is LNHNV and CDR2 is YYDKDF (reference sequence). Trimming at V came to 0 bases and at J to 2 bases, leaving 15 bases not matched to a gene. There are 20 residues in the CDR3. The CDR3 loop is CATSRDPPIETGVTGNTIYF. The CDR3 nucleotides are TGTGCCACCAGCAGAGATCCCCCTATTGAGACAGGGGTGACTGGAAACACCATATATTTT. Filled out from reference TRBV15 and TRBJ1-3, the complete variable domain reads DAMVIQNPRYQVTQFGKPVTLSCSQTLNHNVMYWYQQKSSQAPKLLFHYYDKDFNNEADTPDNFQSRRPNTSFCFLDIRSPGLGDTAMYLCATSRDPPIETGVTGNTIYFGEGSWLTVV.

The gene calls are TRBV9 and TRBJ1-3; D might be TRBD1 (5 bases). This CDR3 has 15 residues. V lost 4 bases, J lost 0 bases, and 11 bases lay in between. Germline loops: CDR1 SGDLS, CDR2 YYNGEE. The CDR3 bases are TGTGCCAGCAGCCGGGGGGATCCCTCTGGAAACACCATATATTTT. It translates to CASSRGDPSGNTIYF.